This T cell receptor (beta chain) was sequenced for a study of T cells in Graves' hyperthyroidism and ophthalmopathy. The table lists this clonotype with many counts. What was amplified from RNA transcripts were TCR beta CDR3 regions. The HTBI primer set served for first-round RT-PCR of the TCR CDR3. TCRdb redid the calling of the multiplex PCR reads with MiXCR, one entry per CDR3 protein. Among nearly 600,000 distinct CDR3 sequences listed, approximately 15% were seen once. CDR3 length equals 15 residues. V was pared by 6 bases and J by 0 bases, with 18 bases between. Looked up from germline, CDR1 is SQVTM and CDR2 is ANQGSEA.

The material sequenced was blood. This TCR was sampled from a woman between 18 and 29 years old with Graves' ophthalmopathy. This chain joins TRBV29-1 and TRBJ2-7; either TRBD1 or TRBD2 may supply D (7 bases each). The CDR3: CSVRGGGGSSYEQYF. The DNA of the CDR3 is TGCAGCGTCAGGGGAGGGGGCGGGAGCTCCTACGAGCAGTACTTC.